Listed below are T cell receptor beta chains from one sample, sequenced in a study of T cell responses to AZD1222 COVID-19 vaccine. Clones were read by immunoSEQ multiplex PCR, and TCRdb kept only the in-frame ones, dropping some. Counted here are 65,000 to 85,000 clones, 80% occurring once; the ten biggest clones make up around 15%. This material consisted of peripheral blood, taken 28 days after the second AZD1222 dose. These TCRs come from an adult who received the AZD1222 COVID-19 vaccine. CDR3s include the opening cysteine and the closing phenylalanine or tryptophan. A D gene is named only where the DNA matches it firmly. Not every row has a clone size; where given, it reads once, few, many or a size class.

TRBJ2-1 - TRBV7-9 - TGTGCCAGCAGCCGATACGCCGGGGGGCGCACCTACAATGAGCAGTTCTTC CASSRYAGGRTYNEQFF
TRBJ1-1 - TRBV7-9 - TGTGCCAGCAGCTCCCTCCCGAACACTGAAGCTTTCTTT CASSSLPNTEAFF
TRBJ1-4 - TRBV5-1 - TGCGCCAGCAGCTTCTCGCTCACCGGCGACGAAAAACTGTTTTTT CASSFSLTGDEKLFF
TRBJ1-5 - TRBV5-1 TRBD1 TGCGCCAGCAGCTTGGAGGGGGCCAATCAGCCCCAGCATTTT CASSLEGANQPQHF
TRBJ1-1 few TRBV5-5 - TGTGCCAGCAGCTTGGATTCGGCTACTGAAGCTTTCTTT CASSLDSATEAFF
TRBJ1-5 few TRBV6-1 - TGTGCCAGCAGTGAGGTGGGGGGCGCGGGGTGGCAGCCCCAGCATTTT CASSEVGGAGWQPQHF
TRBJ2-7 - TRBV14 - TGTGCCAGCAGCCAGGCCGGCGGGGGCGCTTCAGAGCAGTACTTC CASSQAGGGASEQYF
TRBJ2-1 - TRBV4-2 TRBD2 TGTGCCAGCAGCCAAGATAGGCCTAGCGGGGCCACCACCTACAATGAGCAGTTCTTC CASSQDRPSGATTYNEQFF
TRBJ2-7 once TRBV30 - TGTGCCTGGAGTGTAACCTACGAGCAGTACTTC CAWSVTYEQYF
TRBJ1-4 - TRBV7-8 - TGTGCCAGCAGCTTAGATTCCGGGACGATATCTTCAACTAATGAAAAACTGTTTTTT CASSLDSGTISSTNEKLFF
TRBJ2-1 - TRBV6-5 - TGTGCCAGCAGTCTGTCGCGGGATGAGCAGTTCTTC CASSLSRDEQFF
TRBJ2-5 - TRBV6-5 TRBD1 TGTGCCAGCAAAGTGGGTCAGGGGGTTATGACCCAGTACTTC CASKVGQGVMTQYF
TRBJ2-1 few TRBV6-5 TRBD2 TGTGCCAGCAGTTGGACTAGCGGGGGGCACTACAATGAGCAGTTCTTC CASSWTSGGHYNEQFF
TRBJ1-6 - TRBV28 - TGTGCCAGCAGTCCGACAGTGGCTAATTCACCCCTCCACTTT CASSPTVANSPLHF
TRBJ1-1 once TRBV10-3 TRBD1 TGTGCCACCATGCTACAGGGGACGGGGAACACTGAAGCTTTCTTT CATMLQGTGNTEAFF
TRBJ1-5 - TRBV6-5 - TGTGCCAGCAGGGTACAGGCCTATAGCAATCAGCCCCAGCATTTT CASRVQAYSNQPQHF
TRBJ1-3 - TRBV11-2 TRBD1 TGTGCCAGCAGCTCCTACAGGGGGCTGTCGAGAAACACCATATATTTT CASSSYRGLSRNTIYF
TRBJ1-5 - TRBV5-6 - TGTGCCAGCAGCTTGGGTTCGAGGGTCAGCAATCAGCCCCAGCATTTT CASSLGSRVSNQPQHF
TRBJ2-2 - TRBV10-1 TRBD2 TGCGCCAGCACCGGCGGGGGGAACACCGGGGAGCTGTTTTTT CASTGGGNTGELFF
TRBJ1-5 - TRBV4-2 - TGTGCCAGCAGCCAAGGAACCAGGGCTTTTTCGCCCCAGCATTTT CASSQGTRAFSPQHF
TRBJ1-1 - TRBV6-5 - TGTGCCAGCAGTTTATTCTCAGAGGCCACTGAAGCTTTCTTT CASSLFSEATEAFF
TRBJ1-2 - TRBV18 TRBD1 TGTGCCAGCTCACCATTTCGTGCAGGGGGACAGGAAGGCTACACCTTC CASSPFRAGGQEGYTF
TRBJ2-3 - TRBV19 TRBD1 TGTGCCAGTAGTGGAACGGGGACAGGGGGCGCAGATACGCAGTATTTT CASSGTGTGGADTQYF
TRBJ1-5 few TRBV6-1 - TGTGCCAGCAGTGATCTGCAAGCAGGAACCAATCAGCCCCAGCATTTT CASSDLQAGTNQPQHF
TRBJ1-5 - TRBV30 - TGTGCCTGGACTAACCCGGGACCGCTTTTAAATAGCAATCAGCCCCAGCATTTT CAWTNPGPLLNSNQPQHF
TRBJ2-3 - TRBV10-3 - TGTGCCATCAGTGAGTCGGTGGGCACAGATACGCAGTATTTT CAISESVGTDTQYF
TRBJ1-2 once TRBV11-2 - TGTGCCAGCAGCTCACAGGAGCACGTAGGCTACACCTTC CASSSQEHVGYTF
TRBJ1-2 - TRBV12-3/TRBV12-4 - TGTGCCAGCAGTATCGGGGTTGGCTACACCTTC CASSIGVGYTF
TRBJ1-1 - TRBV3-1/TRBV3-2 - TGTGCCAGCAGCCACGTGGTGGGCGGTGGGCTGAACACTGAAGCTTTCTTT CASSHVVGGGLNTEAFF
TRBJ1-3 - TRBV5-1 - TGCGCCAGCAGCGGGGGATACTCTGGAAACACCATATATTTT CASSGGYSGNTIYF
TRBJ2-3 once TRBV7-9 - TGTGCCAGCAGCTTAGGGGGGGCCTCAGATACGCAGTATTTT CASSLGGASDTQYF
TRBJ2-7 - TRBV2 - TGTGCCAGCAGTGAAGGGGGGGGCCTCGAGCAGTACTTC CASSEGGGLEQYF
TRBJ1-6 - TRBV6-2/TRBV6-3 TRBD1 TGTGCCAGCAGCGGGCGGGGACAGCGCTATTCACCCCTCCACTTT CASSGRGQRYSPLHF
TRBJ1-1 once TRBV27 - TGTGCCAGCAGTTTCTTTAGGAACACTGAAGCTTTCTTT CASSFFRNTEAFF
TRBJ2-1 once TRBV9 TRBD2 TGTGCCAGCGTAGCGGGTCTATACAATGAGCAGTTCTTC CASVAGLYNEQFF
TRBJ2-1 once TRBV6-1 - TGTGCCAGCAGTGAATCACCGACAGGTTACAATGAGCAGTTCTTC CASSESPTGYNEQFF
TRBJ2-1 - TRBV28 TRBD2 TGTGCCAGCAGCTCCCCTAGCGGGGGGTCCTACAATGAGCAGTTCTTC CASSSPSGGSYNEQFF
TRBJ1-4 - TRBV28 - TGTGCCAGCAGTTTTTCAGGGGTGAACGAAAAACTGTTTTTT CASSFSGVNEKLFF
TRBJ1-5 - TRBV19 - TGTGCTACCCGACGCAGCAATCAGCCCCAGCATTTT CATRRSNQPQHF
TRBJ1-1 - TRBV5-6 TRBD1 TGTGCCAGCAGCTCCGTGGGACAGGGGGTTACTAACACTGAAGCTTTCTTT CASSSVGQGVTNTEAFF
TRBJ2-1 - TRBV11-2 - TGTGCCAGCAGTCGACGGCCCGGGCTTTACAATGAGCAGTTCTTC CASSRRPGLYNEQFF
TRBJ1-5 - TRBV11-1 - TGTGCCAGCAGCTTAGGTGACTATCAGCCCCAGCATTTT CASSLGDYQPQHF
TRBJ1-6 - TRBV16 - TGTGCCAGCAGCCAACTTCCAGGACCAAATTCACCCCTCCACTTT CASSQLPGPNSPLHF
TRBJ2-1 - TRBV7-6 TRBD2 TGTGCCAGCAGCCCCGGGACTATAGGTGGCAATGAGCAGTTCTTC CASSPGTIGGNEQFF